This is a list of T cell receptor beta chains from one sample in a study of cytomegalovirus exposure and HLA in healthy donors. Produced via immunoSEQ multiplex PCR; TCRdb's table is partial and in-frame only. The table lists more than 150,000 clones, over 70% of them singletons. The sequenced sample consisted of PBMCs. The receptor source for this set is a man aged 50 or older in good health and CMV-seronegative. The CDR3 runs from the conserved cysteine through the conserved F or W. The D gene is left open where the match is weak. For some rows the clone size is stated as once, few or many, or as a class when expanded; others skip it.

clone_size d_call j_call v_call cdr3_nt cdr3_aa
. . TRBJ1-2 TRBV30 TGTGCCTGGAGTACAGAAAGAATCTATGGCTACACCTTC CAWSTERIYGYTF
few . TRBJ2-7 TRBV6-5 TGTGCCAGCGCGCTTTACTCTGTCTACGAGCAGTACTTC CASALYSVYEQYF
. . TRBJ1-5 TRBV19 TGTGCCAGTAGTAAGGGGAATAGAGAAAATCAGCCCCAGCATTTT CASSKGNRENQPQHF
. TRBD2 TRBJ2-7 TRBV27 TGTGCCAGCAGTTCCCCAGCGGGGGGCTACGAGCAGTACTTC CASSSPAGGYEQYF
. . TRBJ1-2 TRBV6-5 TGTGCCAGCAGTTTGGGACATATCTATGGCTACACCTTC CASSLGHIYGYTF
. TRBD1 TRBJ1-6 TRBV25-1 TGTGCCAGCAGGCCTTCCCGGGACAGGTGGACCAATTCACCCCTCCACTTT CASRPSRDRWTNSPLHF
once . TRBJ2-1 TRBV18 TGTGCCAGCTCATTCGAGTCGGAGAACTACAATGAGCAGTTCTTC CASSFESENYNEQFF
. TRBD1 TRBJ2-7 TRBV7-2 TGTGCCAGCAGCCGCGACAGGGGCTCCTACGAGCAGTACTTC CASSRDRGSYEQYF
. . TRBJ1-1 TRBV18 TGTGCCAGCTCACCATTTTTCGGGGACACTGAAGCTTTCTTT CASSPFFGDTEAFF
. TRBD2 TRBJ2-2 TRBV7-8 TGTGCCAGCATCCAGAGACTAGCGGGGACCCGAAACACCGGGGAGCTGTTTTTT CASIQRLAGTRNTGELFF
. TRBD1 TRBJ1-2 TRBV7-2 TGTGCCAGCAGCGTTACAGGGGGGGGACTAATAGGGTACACCTTC CASSVTGGGLIGYTF
. . TRBJ2-7 TRBV9 TGTGCCAGCAGCGTAGCTAGGAACATACTCTCCTACGAGCAGTACTTC CASSVARNILSYEQYF
once . TRBJ1-4 TRBV29-1 TGCAGCGTTGAATTGGGCCCCACGACGGAAAAACTGTTTTTT CSVELGPTTEKLFF
. . TRBJ1-4 TRBV27 TGTGCCAGCAGTTTATCAGGGGCCGAAAAACTGTTTTTT CASSLSGAEKLFF
. . TRBJ1-3 TRBV9 TGTGCCAGCAGCGATGGGAGTTCTGGAAACACCATATATTTT CASSDGSSGNTIYF
. . TRBJ2-7 TRBV7-9 TGTGCCAGCAGCTTAGGGGGGGGGCCGTACGAGCAGTACTTC CASSLGGGPYEQYF
. . TRBJ2-5 TRBV28 TGTGCCAGCAACGCACTGGACAGCCAAGAGACCCAGTACTTC CASNALDSQETQYF
. TRBD2 TRBJ2-3 TRBV7-8 TGTGCCAGCAGCCGGGCGGTAGCGGGGGGTACAGATACGCAGTATTTT CASSRAVAGGTDTQYF
. . TRBJ2-7 TRBV7-9 TGTGCCAGCAGCCCCCCCTCGACTTCGTCCGAGCAGTACTTC CASSPPSTSSEQYF
few TRBD1 TRBJ1-5 TRBV19 TGTGCCAGTAGTCACAGGGGTAATAGCAATCAGCCCCAGCATTTT CASSHRGNSNQPQHF
. TRBD1 TRBJ2-7 TRBV5-1 TGCGCCAGCAGCTTGAGCCTGTACAGGGGGGACGAGCAGTACTTC CASSLSLYRGDEQYF
. . TRBJ2-6 TRBV18 TGTGCCAGCTCACGTGACGGACTTAGCACTGGGGCCAACGTCCTGACTTTC CASSRDGLSTGANVLTF
. . TRBJ1-2 TRBV6-4 TGTGCCAGCACTCCAGGGGTGAACTATGGCTACACCTTC CASTPGVNYGYTF
. . TRBJ1-2 TRBV19 TGTGCCAGCCAGGAAGAATTCAAAAAGCCTGGCTACACCTTC CASQEEFKKPGYTF
. . TRBJ2-2 TRBV2 TGTGCCAGCAGTGAAGTCAACAGCTTGAACACCGGGGAGCTGTTTTTT CASSEVNSLNTGELFF
. TRBD1 TRBJ2-5 TRBV19 TGTGCCAGTAGTATAGGAGGGACAGGCGAGGAGACCCAGTACTTC CASSIGGTGEETQYF
. TRBD2 TRBJ2-1 TRBV7-8 TGTGCCAGCAGACGGCGGGGGGGCGGTTACAATGAGCAGTTCTTC CASRRRGGGYNEQFF
few TRBD2 TRBJ2-2 TRBV14 TGTGCCAGCAGCCAAGGGACTAGTCCCACCGGGGAGCTGTTTTTT CASSQGTSPTGELFF
. TRBD1 TRBJ1-5 TRBV5-6 TGTGCCAGCAGCTCAGTTGACAGGGGAAGCAATCAGCCCCAGCATTTT CASSSVDRGSNQPQHF
once TRBD2 TRBJ2-1 TRBV27 TGTGCCAGCAGTGAAACTAGCGGGGGGGCCTTTGAGCAGTTCTTC CASSETSGGAFEQFF
. TRBD2 TRBJ2-1 TRBV7-9 TGTTCCAGCAGTTTTCTTGCGGGGGGGAATGAGCAGTTCTTC CSSSFLAGGNEQFF
few . TRBJ1-2 TRBV6-5 TGTGCCAGCAGTTACGGGGGCCTGAATGGCTACACCTTC CASSYGGLNGYTF
. TRBD1 TRBJ2-7 TRBV11-2 TGTGCCAGCAGCCGATCCACCGGGACAGGGCACGAGCAGTACTTC CASSRSTGTGHEQYF
. TRBD1 TRBJ1-3 TRBV5-1 TGCGCCAGCGGCAAGACAGGGGCTTTCTCTGGAAACACCATATATTTT CASGKTGAFSGNTIYF
. . TRBJ2-3 TRBV30 TGTGCCTGGAGTGTACTCCAGCGCCGAGATACGCAGTATTTT CAWSVLQRRDTQYF
. . TRBJ1-3 TRBV7-2 TGTGCCAGCAGCTCCTACTATGCCCCTGGAAACACCATATATTTT CASSSYYAPGNTIYF
. TRBD1 TRBJ1-5 TRBV4-3 TGCGCCAGCAGCCCAGACAGGGTGACGGGTCAGCCCCAGCATTTT CASSPDRVTGQPQHF
. . TRBJ1-1 TRBV21-1 TGTGCCAGCAGCCCACAGAGAGCGAACACTGAAGCTTTCTTT CASSPQRANTEAFF
. . TRBJ2-3 TRBV19 TGTGCCAGCTCAGGTCCTACACGGGATACGCAGTATTTT CASSGPTRDTQYF